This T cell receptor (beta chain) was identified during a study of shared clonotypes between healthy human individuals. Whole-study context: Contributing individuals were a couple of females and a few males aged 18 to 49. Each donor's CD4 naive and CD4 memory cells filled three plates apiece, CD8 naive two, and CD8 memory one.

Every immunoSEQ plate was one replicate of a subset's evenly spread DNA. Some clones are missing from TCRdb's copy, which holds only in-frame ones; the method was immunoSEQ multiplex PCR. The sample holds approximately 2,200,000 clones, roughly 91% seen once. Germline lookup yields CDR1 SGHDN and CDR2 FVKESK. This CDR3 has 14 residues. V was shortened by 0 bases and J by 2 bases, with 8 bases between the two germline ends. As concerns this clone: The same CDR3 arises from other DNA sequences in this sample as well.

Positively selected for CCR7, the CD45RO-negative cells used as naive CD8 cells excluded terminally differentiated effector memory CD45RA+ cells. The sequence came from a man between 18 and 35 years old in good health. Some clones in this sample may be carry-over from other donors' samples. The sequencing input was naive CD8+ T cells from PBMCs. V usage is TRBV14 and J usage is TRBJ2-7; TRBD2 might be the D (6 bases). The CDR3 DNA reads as TGTGCCAGCAGCCAAGACGGGAGAACCTACGAGCAGTACTTC. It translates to CASSQDGRTYEQYF.